This T cell receptor beta chain was documented in a study of vaccination and CD4 T cells after COVID-19. Specified treatment: roughly 11-day PBMC culture with coronavirus spike peptide pools or control peptides (ViraFEST assay). Concerning this clonotype: The antigen is undetermined. At one boundary the junction diverges from the germline segment, which might be a read error.

The study sequenced cultured CD4+ T cell DNA using the Oncomine TCR Beta short-read assay. TCRdb redid the calling of the PCR reads with MiXCR, one entry per CDR3 protein. The data hold some 20,000 distinct CDR3 sequences, with 48% observed a single time. The CDR3 loop spans 17 amino acids. CDR1 is KGHSH, CDR2 LQKENI, per germline. This chain joins TRBV18 and TRBJ1-6, with D maybe TRBD1 (5 bases). This TCR came from a human donor who had recovered from COVID-19. This specimen was CD4+ T cells from blood, cultured in vitro, taken after SARS-CoV-2 vaccination. CDR3 region: CASSPLPAPSQGSPLHF. The CDR3 DNA follows: TGTGCCAGCTCACCACTCCCCGCGCCGAGTCAGGGTTCACCCCTTCACTTT.